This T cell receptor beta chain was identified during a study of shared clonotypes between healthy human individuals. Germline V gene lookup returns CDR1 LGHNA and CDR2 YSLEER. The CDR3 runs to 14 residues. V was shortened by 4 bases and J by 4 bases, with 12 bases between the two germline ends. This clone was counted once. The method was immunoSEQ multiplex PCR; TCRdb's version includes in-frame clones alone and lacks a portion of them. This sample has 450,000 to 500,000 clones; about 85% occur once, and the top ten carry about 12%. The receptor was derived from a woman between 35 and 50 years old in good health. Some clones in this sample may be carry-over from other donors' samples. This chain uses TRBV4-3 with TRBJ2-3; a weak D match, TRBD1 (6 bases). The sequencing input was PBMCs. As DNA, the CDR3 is TGCGCCAGCAGCCCCGGCAGGGGTCCAGATACGCAGTATTTT. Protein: CASSPGRGPDTQYF.